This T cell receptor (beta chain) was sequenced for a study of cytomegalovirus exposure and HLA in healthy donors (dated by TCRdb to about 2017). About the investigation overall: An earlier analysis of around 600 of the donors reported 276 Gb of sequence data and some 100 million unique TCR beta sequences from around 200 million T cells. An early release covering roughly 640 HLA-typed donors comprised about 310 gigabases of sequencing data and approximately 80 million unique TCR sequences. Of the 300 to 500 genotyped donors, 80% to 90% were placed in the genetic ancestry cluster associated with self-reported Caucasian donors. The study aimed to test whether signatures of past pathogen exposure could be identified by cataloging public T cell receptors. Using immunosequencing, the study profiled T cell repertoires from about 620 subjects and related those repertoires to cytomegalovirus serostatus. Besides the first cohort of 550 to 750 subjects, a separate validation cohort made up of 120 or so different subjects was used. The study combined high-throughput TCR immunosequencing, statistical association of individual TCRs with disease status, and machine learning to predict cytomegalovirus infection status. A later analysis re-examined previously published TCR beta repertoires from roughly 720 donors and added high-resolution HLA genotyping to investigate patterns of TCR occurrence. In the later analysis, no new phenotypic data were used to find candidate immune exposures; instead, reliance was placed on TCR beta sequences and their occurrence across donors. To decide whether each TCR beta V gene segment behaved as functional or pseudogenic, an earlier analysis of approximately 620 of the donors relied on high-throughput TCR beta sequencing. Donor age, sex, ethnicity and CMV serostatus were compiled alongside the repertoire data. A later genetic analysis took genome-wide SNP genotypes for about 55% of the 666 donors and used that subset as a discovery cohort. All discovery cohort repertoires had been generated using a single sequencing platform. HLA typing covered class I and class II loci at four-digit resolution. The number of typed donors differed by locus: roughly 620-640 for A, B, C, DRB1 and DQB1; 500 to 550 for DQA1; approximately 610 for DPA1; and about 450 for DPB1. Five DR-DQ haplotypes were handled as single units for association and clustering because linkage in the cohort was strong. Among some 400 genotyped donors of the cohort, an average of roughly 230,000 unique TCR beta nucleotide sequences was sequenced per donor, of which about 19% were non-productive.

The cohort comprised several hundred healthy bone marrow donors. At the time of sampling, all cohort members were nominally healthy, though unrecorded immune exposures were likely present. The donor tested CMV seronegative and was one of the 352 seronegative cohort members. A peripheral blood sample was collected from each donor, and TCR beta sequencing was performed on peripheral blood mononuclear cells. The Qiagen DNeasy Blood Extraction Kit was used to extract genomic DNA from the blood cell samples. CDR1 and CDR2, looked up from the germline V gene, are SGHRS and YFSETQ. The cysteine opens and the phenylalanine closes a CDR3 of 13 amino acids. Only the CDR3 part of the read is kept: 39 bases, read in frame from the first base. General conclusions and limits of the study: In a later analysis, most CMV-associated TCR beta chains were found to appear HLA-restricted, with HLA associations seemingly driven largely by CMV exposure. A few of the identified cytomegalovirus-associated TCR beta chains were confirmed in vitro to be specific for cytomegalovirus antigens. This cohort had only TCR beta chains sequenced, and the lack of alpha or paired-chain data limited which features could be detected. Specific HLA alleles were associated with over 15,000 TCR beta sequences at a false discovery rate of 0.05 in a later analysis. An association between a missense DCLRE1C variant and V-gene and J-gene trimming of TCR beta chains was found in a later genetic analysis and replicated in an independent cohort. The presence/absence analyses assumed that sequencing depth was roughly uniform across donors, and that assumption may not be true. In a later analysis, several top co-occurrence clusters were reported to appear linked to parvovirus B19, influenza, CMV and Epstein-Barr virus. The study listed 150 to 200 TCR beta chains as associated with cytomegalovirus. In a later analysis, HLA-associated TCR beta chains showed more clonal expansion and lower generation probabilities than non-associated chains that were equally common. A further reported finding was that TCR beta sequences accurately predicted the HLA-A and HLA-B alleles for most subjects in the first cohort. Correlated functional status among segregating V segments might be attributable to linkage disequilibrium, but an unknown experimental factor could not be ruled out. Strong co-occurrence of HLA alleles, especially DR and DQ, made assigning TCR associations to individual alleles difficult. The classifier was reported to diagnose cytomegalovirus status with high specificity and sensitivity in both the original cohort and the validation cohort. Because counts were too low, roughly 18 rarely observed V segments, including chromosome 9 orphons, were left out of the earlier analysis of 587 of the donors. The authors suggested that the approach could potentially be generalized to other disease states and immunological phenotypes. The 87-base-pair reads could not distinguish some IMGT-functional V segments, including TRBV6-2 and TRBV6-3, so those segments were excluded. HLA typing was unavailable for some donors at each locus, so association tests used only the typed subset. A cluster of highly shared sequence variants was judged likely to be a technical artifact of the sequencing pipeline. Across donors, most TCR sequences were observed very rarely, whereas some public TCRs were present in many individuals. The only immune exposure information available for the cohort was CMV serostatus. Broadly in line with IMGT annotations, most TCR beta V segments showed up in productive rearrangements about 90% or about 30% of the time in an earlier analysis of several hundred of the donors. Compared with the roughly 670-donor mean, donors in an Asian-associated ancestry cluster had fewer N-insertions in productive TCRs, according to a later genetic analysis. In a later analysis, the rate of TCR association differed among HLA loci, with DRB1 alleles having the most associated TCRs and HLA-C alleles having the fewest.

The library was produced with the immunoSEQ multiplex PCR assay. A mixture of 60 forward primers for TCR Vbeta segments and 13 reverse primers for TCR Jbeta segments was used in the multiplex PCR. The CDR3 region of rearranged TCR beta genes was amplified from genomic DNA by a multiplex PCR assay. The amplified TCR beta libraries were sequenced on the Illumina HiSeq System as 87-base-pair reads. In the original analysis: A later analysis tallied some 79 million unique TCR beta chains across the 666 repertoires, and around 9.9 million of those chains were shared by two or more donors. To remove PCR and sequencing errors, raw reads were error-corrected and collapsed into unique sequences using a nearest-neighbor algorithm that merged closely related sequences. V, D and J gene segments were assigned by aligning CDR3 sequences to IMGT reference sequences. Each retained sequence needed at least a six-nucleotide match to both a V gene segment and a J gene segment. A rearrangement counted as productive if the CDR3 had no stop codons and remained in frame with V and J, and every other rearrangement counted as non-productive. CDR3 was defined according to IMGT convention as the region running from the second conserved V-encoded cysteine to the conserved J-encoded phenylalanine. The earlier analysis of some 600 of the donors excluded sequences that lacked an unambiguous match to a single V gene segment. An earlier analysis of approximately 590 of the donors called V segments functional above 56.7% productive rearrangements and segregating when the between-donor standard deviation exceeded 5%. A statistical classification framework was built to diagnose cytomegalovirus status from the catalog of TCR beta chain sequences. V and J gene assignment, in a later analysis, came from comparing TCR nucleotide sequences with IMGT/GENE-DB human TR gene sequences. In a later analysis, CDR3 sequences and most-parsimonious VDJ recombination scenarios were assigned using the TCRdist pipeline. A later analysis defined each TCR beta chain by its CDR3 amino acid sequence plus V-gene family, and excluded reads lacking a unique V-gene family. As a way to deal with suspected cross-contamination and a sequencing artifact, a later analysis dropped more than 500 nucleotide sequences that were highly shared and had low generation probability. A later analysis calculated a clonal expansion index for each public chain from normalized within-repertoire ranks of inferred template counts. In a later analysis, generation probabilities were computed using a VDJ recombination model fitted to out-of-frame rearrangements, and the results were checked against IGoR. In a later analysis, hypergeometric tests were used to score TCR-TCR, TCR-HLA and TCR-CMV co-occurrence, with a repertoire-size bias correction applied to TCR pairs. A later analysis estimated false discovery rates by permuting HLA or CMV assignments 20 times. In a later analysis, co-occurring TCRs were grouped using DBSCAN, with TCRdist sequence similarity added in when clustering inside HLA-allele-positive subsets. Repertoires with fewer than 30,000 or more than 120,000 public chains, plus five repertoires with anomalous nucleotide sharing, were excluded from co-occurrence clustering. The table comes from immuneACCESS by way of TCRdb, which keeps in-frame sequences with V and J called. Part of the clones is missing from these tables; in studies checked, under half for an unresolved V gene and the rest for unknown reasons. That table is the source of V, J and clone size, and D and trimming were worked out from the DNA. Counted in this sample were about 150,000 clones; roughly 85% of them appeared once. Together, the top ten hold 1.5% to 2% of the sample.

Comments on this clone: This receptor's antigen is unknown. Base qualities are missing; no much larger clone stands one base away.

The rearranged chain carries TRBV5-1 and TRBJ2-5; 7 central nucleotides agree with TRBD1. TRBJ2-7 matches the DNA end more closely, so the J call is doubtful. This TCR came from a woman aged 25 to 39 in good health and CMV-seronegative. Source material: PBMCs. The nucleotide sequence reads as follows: TGCGCCAGCAGCCTCGGGACAGACTACGAGCAGTACTTC. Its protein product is CASSLGTDYEQYF.